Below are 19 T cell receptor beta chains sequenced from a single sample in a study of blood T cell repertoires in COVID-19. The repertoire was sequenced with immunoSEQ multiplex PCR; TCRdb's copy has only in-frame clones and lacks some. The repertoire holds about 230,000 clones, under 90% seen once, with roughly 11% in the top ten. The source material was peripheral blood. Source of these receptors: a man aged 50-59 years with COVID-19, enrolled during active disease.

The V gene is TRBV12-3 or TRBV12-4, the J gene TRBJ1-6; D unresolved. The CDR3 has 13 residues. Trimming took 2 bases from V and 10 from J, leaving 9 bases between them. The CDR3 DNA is TGTGCCAGCAGTTTACAAACAGCCTCACCCCTCCACTTT. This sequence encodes CASSLQTASPLHF.

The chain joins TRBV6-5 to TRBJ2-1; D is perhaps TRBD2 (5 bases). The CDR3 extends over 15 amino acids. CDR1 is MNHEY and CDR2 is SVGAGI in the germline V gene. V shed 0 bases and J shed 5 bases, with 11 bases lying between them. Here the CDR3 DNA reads TGTGCCAGCAGTTACTCCCGGGATTCGAACAATGAGCAGTTCTTC. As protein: CASSYSRDSNNEQFF.

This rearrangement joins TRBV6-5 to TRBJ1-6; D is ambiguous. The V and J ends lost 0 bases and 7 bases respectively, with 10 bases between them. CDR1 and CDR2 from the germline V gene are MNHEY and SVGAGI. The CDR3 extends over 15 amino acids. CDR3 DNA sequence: TGTGCCAGCAGTTACTCGAATACAGTCAATTCACCCCTCCACTTT. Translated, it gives CASSYSNTVNSPLHF.

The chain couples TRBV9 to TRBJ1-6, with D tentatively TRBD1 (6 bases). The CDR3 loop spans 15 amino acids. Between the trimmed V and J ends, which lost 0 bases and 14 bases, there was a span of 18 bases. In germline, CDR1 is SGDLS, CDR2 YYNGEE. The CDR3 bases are TGTGCCAGCAGCGTAGGATCAGGGGACCCTCTGACCCTCCACTTT. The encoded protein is CASSVGSGDPLTLHF.

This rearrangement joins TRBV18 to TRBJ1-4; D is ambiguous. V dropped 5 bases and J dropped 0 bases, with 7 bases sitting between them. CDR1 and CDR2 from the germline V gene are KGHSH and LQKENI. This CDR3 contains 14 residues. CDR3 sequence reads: CASSSLATNEKLFF. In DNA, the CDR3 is TGTGCCAGCTCAAGCCTCGCAACTAATGAAAAACTGTTTTTT.

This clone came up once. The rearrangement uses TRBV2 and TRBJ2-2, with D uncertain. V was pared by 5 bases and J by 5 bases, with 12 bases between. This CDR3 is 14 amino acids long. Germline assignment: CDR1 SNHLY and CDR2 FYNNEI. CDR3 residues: CASSSTSRTGELFF. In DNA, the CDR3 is TGTGCCAGCAGTTCCACGTCGAGAACCGGGGAGCTGTTTTTT.

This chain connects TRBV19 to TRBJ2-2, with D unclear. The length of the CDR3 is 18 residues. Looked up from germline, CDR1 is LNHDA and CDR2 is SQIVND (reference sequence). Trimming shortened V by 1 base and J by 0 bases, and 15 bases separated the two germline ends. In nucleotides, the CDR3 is TGTGCCAGTAGTATAGGGCGTTGGGCTACCTCGAACACCGGGGAGCTGTTTTTT. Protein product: CASSIGRWATSNTGELFF.

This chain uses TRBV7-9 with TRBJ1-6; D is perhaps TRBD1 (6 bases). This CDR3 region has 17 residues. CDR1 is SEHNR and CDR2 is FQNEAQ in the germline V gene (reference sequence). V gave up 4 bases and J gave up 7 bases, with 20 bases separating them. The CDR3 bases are TGTGCCAGCAGCTCACCGGGGCTACAGGGAGGGAATTCACCCCTCCACTTT. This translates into CASSSPGLQGGNSPLHF.

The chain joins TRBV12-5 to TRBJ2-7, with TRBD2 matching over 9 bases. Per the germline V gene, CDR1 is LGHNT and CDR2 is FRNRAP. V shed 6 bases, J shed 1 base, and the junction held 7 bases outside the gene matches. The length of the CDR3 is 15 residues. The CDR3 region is CASGDLAGRSYEQYF. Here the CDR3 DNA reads TGTGCTAGTGGAGACCTAGCGGGACGGTCCTACGAGCAGTACTTC.

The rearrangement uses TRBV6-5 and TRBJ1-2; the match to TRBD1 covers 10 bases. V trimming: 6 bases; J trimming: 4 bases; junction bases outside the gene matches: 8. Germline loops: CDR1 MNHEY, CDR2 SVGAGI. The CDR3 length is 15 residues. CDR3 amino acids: CASRGLGQGFYGYTF. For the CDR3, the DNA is TGTGCCAGCAGGGGGTTGGGACAGGGGTTCTATGGCTACACCTTC.

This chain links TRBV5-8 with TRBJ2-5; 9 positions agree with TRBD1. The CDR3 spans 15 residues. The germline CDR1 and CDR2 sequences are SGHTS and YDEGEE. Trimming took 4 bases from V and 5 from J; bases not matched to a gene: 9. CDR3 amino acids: CASSARTGGGETQYF. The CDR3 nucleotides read TGTGCCAGCAGCGCGCGTACAGGGGGCGGTGAGACCCAGTACTTC.

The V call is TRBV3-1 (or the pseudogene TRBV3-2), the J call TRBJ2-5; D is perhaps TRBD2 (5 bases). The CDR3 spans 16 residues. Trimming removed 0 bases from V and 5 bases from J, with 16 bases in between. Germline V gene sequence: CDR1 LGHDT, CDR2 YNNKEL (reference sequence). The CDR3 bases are TGTGCCAGCAGCCAAGATAGTGGAGTAGCGCTGGAGACCCAGTACTTC. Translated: CASSQDSGVALETQYF.

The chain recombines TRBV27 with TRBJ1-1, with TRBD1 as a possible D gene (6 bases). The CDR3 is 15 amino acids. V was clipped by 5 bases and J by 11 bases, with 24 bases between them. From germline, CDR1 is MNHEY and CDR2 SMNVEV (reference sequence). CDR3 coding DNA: TGTGCCAGCAGTCCCAGGGGCAGGGAAGTTGTTCACGCTTTCTTT. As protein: CASSPRGREVVHAFF.

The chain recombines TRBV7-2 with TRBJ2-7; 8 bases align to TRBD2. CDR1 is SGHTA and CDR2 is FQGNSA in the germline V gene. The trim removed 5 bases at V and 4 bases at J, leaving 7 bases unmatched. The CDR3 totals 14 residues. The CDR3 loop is CASSMSGGIYEQYF. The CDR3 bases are TGTGCCAGCAGCATGAGCGGGGGCATTTACGAGCAGTACTTC.

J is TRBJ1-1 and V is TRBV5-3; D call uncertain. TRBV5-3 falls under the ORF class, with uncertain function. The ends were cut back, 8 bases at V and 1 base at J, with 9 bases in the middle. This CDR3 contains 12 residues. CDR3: CARVGRNTEAFF. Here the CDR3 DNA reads TGTGCCAGGGTGGGCCGGAACACTGAAGCTTTCTTT.

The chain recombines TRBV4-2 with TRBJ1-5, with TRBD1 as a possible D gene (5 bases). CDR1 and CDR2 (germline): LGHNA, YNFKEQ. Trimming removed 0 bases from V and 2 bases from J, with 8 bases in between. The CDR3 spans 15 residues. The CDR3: CASSQEGGGNQPQHF. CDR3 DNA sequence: TGTGCCAGCAGCCAAGAGGGAGGGGGCAATCAGCCCCAGCATTTT.

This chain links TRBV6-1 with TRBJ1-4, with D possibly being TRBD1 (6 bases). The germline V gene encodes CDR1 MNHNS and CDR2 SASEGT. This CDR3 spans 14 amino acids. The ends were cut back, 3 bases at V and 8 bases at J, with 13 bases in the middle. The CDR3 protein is CASSDLGAGEKLFF. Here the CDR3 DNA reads TGTGCCAGCAGTGATCTGGGGGCTGGAGAAAAACTGTTTTTT.

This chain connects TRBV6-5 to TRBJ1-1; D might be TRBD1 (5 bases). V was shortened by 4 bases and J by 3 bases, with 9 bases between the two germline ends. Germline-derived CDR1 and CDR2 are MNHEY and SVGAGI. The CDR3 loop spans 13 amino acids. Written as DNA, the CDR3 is TGTGCCAGCAGTTCGGGGGGTCACACTGAAGCTTTCTTT. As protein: CASSSGGHTEAFF.

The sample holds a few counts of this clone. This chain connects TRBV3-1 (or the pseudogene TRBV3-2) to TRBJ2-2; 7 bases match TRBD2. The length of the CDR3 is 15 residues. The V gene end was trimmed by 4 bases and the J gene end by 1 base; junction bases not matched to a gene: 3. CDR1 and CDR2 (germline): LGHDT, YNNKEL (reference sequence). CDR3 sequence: CASSRAGVNTGELFF. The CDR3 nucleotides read TGTGCCAGCAGCCGTGCGGGGGTGAACACCGGGGAGCTGTTTTTT.